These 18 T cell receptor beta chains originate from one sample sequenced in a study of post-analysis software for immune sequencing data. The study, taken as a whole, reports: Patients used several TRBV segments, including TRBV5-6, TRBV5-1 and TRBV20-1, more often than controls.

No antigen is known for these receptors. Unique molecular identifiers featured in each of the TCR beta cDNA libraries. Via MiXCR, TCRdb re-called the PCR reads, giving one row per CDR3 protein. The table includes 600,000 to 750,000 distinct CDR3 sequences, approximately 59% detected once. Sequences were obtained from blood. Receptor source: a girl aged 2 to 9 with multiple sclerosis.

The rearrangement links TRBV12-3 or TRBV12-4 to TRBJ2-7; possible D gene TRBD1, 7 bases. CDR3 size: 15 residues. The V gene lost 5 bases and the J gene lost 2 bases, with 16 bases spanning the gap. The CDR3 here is CASSPLEGTAYEQYF. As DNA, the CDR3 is TGTGCCAGCAGTCCCCTGGAGGGGACAGCCTACGAGCAGTACTTC.

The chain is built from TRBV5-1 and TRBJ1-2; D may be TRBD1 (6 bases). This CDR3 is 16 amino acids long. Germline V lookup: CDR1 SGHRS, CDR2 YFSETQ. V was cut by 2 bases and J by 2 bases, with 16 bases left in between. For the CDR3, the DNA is TGCGCCAGCAGCTTTGGACAGCTTCAGGGGAACTATGGCTACACCTTC. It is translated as CASSFGQLQGNYGYTF.

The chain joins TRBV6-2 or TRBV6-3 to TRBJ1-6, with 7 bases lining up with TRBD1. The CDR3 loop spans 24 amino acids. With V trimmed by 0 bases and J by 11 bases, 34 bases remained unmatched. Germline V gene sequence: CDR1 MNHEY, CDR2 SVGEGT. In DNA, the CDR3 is TGTGCCAGCAGTTACTCACTTCAACCCCGGGGACAGCCAAAGGGGGCAACCTCCCTTACACCCCTCCACTTT. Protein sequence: CASSYSLQPRGQPKGATSLTPLHF.

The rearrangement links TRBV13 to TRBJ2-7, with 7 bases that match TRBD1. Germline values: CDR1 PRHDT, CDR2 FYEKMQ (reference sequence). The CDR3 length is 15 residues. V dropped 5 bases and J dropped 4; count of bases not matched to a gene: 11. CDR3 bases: TGTGCCAGCAGCAGTTCAAAGGACAGGCCATACGAGCAGTACTTC. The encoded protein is CASSSSKDRPYEQYF.

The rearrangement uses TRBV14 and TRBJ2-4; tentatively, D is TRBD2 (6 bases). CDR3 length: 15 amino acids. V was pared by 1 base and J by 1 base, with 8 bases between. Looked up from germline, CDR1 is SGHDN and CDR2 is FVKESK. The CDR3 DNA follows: TGTGCCAGCAGCCAAGTTGCGGGGGCCAAAAACATTCAGTACTTC. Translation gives CASSQVAGAKNIQYF.

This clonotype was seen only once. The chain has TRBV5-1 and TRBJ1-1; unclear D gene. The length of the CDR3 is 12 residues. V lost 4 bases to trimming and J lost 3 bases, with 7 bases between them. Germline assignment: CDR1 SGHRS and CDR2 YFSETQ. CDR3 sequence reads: CASSETHTEAFF. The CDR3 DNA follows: TGCGCCAGCAGCGAAACCCACACTGAAGCTTTCTTT.

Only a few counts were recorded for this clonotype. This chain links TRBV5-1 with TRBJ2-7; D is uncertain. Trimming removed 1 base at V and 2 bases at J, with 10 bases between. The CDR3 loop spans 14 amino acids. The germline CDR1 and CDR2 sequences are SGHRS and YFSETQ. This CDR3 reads CASSLSTYPYEQYF. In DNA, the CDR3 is TGCGCCAGCAGCTTGAGTACTTACCCCTACGAGCAGTACTTC. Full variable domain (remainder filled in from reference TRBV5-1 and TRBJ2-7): KAGVTQTPRYLIKTRGQQVTLSCSPISGHRSVSWYQQTPGQGLQFLFEYFSETQRNKGNFPGRFSGRQFSNSRSEMNVSTLELGDSALYLCASSLSTYPYEQYFGPGTRLTVT.

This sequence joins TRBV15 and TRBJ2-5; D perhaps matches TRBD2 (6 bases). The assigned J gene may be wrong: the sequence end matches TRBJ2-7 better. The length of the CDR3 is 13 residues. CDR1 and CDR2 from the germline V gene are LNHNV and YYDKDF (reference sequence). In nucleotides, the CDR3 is TGTGCCACCAGCAGGGAACTAGCAAGCGAGCAGTACTTC. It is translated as CATSRELASEQYF.

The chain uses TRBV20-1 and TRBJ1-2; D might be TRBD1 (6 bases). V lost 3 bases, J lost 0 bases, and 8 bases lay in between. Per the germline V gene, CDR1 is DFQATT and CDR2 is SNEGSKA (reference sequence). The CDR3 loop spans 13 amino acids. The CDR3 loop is CSARWGPNYGYTF. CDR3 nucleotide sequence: TGCAGTGCTAGGTGGGGGCCTAACTATGGCTACACCTTC.

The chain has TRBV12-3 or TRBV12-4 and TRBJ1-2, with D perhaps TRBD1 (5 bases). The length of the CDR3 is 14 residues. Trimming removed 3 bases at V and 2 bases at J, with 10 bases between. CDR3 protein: CASSFGGWNYGYTF. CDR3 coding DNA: TGTGCCAGCAGTTTTGGGGGATGGAACTATGGCTACACCTTC.

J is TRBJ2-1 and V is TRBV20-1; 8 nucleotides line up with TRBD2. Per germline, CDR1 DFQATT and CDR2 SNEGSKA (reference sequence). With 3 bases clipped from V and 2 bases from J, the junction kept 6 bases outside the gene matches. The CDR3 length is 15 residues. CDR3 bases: TGCAGTGCTAGGAAACCGGGACTAGCCTACAATGAGCAGTTCTTC. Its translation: CSARKPGLAYNEQFF.

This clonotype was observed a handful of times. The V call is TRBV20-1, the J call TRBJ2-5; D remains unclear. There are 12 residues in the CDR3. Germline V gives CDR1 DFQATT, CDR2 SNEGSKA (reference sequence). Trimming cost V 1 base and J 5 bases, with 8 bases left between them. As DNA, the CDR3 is TGCAGTGCTAGAGTATCAGTGGAGACCCAGTACTTC. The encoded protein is CSARVSVETQYF.

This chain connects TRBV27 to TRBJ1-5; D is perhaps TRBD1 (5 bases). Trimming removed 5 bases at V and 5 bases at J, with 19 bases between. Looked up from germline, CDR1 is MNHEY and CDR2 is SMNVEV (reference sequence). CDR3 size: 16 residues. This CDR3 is CASSPRTGDGHQPQHF. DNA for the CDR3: TGTGCCAGCAGTCCCCGGACCGGGGACGGTCATCAGCCCCAGCATTTT.

In nucleotides, the CDR3 is TGTGCCAGCAGGGAGCGGGAGGGAGTATTCAATGAGCAGTTCTTC. It translates to CASREREGVFNEQFF. The gene calls are TRBV7-8 and TRBJ2-1; 10 bases fit TRBD2. Losses at the gene ends were 6 bases for V and 6 bases for J; bases not matched to a gene: 8. The CDR3 is 15 amino acids. Germline CDR1 and CDR2: SGHVS and FQNEAQ.

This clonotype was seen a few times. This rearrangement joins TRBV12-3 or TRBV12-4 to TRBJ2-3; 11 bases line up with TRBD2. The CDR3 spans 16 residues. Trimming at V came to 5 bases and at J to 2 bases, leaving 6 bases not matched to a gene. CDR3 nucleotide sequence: TGTGCCAGCAGTAGCCTAGCGGGGGGCGCCACAGATACGCAGTATTTT. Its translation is CASSSLAGGATDTQYF.

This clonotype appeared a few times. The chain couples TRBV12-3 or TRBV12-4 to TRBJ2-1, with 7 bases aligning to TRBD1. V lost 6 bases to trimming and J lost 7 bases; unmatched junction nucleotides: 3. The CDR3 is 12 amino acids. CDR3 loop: CASSRGTNEQFF. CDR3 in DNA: TGTGCCAGCAGCAGGGGGACGAATGAGCAGTTCTTC.

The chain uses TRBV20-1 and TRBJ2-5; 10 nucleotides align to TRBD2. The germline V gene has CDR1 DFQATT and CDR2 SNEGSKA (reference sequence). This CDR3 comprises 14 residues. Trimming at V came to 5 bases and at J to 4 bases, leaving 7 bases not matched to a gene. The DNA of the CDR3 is TGCAGTGCTGGCTCAGCGGGAGGGGGAGAGACCCAGTACTTC. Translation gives CSAGSAGGGETQYF.

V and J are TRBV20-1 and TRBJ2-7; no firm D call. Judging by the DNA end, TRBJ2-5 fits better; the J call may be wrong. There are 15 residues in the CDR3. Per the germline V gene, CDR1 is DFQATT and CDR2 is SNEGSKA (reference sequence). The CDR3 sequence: CSASPTTEYQETQYF. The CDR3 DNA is TGCAGTGCTAGCCCCACGACTGAGTATCAAGAGACCCAGTACTTC.